Listed below are T cell receptor beta chains from one sample, sequenced in a study of beta chain features in type 1 diabetes. Profiling relied on immunoSEQ multiplex PCR, and the TCRdb table lists in-frame clones only, not all of them. This table has hundreds of thousands of clones, less than 20% appearing once. Sequenced sample: naive CD4+ T cells from blood. Source of these receptors: a young man in good health. Both conserved end residues are part of each CDR3.

TRBV10-3 | CAISGGPNNEQFF
TRBV11-2 | CASSLGLTGRTEAFF
TRBV29-1 | CSVIPGLAGRTDTQYF
TRBV10-3 | CALRGLPTGELFF
TRBV27 | CASSFTPQGTITDTQYF
TRBV4-1 | CASRDRGRGYTF
TRBV27 | CASSLLPSGRTKKETQYF
TRBV7-2 | CASSLEAGGYNEQFF
TRBV4-1 | CASSRLGQWYGYTF
TRBV7-2 | CASSLMGQGPDEQFF
TRBV30 | CACTGQGYSPLHF
TRBV5-4 | CASRMDRPNTEAFF
TRBV2 | CASSEAGIQPQHF
TRBV27 | CAGDLGDTEAFF
TRBV27 | CASSLGQGQGYGYTF
TRBV6-4 | CASSRSGVSYNEQFF
TRBV7-2 | CASSPRERERRYNEQFF
TRBV7-9 | CASSLAWQGGNTIYF
TRBV7-3 | CASSPRQGGSEDEQYF
TRBV19 | CASHGWANTEAFF
TRBV9 | CASSLSGGQPQHF
TRBV6-7 | CASSYYLDLGPAPNTEAFF
TRBV5-1 | CASSLATGRSRTEAFF
TRBV7-2 | CASSQNSPLHF
TRBV7-2 | CASSYRVATGELFF
TRBV4-2 | CASSLASRTENYGYTF
TRBV7-9 | CASSPGTAYGYTF
TRBV27 | CASRSRQGLASNQPQHF
TRBV4-3 | CASSQDPSIWDGYTF
TRBV7-2 | CASSLGLAGGIEQFF
TRBV9 | CASSRGLAGGVNIQYF
TRBV9 | CASSGYRRSSYNEQFF
TRBV11-3 | CASSPGGTALDTQYF
TRBV5-1 | CASSLERLDYGYTF
TRBV5-1 | CASSLEGGWNQPQHF
TRBV2 | CASSEPREQFF
TRBV5-4 | CASSSPGGLAGLRDTQYF
TRBV25-1 | CASSEAGGRGQPQHF
TRBV6-6 | CASIRQGSYEQYF
TRBV28 | CASSLSRAGGLSGANVLTF
TRBV9 | CASSVGTGRNTQYF
TRBV28 | CASSPTSNTEAFF
TRBV4-3 | CASSQEGAGRQETQYF
TRBV7-2 | CASSFGTRESSYGYTF
TRBV27 | CASRRTSGRASRNEQYF
TRBV7-3 | CASSPDRGNTEAFF
TRBV11-2 | CASSLDPGTATIEQFF
TRBV10-3 | CAISSHTDTQYF
TRBV18 | CASSPDRIDEQYF
TRBV5-1 | CASSLVLQNNEQFF
TRBV6-5 | CASSYSGRANSPLHF
TRBV4-1 | CASSQEVVLQETQYF
TRBV9 | CASSVGVQGREKLFF
TRBV5-1 | CASSRTGDYEQYF
TRBV7-9 | CASSSTGTGYHEQYF
TRBV11-3 | CASSLSRDNNEQFF
TRBV18 | CASSPPGGSSYNSPLHF
TRBV7-2 | CASRSTGTSGNEQFF
TRBV4-1 | CASSQPVQGRGKNIQYF
TRBV13 | CASSLEGLGQDINYGYTF